This T cell receptor (beta chain) was found in a study of CD8 T cells in ankylosing spondylitis. TCRdb called the 5' RACE reads again in MiXCR, with one record for every CDR3 protein. The table includes about 540,000 distinct CDR3 sequences, about an eighth detected once. A note on this clonotype: The antigen is undetermined.

This CDR3 spans 14 amino acids. Germline assignment: CDR1 LGHDT and CDR2 YNNKEL (reference sequence). Deletions cut 4 bases from V and 7 bases from J, with 17 bases between. The study, taken as a whole, reports: Some motif variants had been reported before (in reactive arthritis synovial fluid and blood). Made up of fewer than 10 highly homologous variants, a TCR beta motif appeared characteristic of ankylosing spondylitis blood.

What was sequenced was blood, either unsorted or a sorted T cell fraction (not recorded which). The chain couples TRBV3-1 to TRBJ2-7; D could derive from TRBD1 or TRBD2 (5 bases each). This clonotype originated in a male donor with ankylosing spondylitis. The CDR3 spells CASSPGPSLGEQYV. The CDR3 coding sequence is TGTGCCAGCAGCCCGGGACCATCCCTAGGAGAGCAGTACGTC.